The TCR beta chain described here comes from a study of blood T cells in healthy people across ages (dated by TCRdb to about 2015). Looking at the study overall: In model experiments, template switching captured about one uniquely barcoded TCR beta cDNA molecule for every two T cells. Age-related changes in TCR beta repertoire diversity were measured in the study by deep sequencing normalized with unique cDNA molecular identifiers. The donors were split into four age groups: young (average around 17 years), middle-aged (roughly 39), aged (over 55) and long-lived (approximately 80). Donors of different ages were randomly distributed across sequencing lanes to avoid experimental bias. For two donors (one aged 18 to 30 and one aged 80 or older), the study analyzed two additional independent replicas of 1 million unique cDNA reads from the same blood draw.

Donors were 39 systemically healthy Caucasian individuals from Russia aged roughly 6 to 90 years. Each donor gave ten milliliters of peripheral blood, collected into EDTA-treated Vacutainer tubes. Ficoll-Paque density-gradient centrifugation was used to isolate PBMCs, with at least 7 million obtained per sample. Trizol reagent was used to extract total RNA from PBMCs, with at least 6 micrograms per sample. The percentages of naive CD45RAhigh/CD27high T cells were determined by flow cytometry on a PBMC aliquot from every donor. Summary of the overall study and its limitations: Observed TCR beta diversity per million T cells fell roughly linearly with age, and a significant reduction was already apparent by age roughly 41. Conclusive comparison of naive and antigen-experienced compartments was prevented by the profiling of bulk unsorted PBMCs. Compared with the aged group, the long-lived group had more naive CD4+ T cells, fewer expanded clones and increased TCR diversity, suggesting age selection. The CMV infection status of donors was not known, potentially confounding age-related changes in expanded clonotypes. The percentage of naive T cells measured by flow cytometry correlated strongly with observed TCR beta diversity. Estimates of total diversity from one million sequenced T cells were regarded as lower bounds and underestimates.

This clonotype was recorded a few times. It has no known antigen specificity. Base qualities were left out, and no much larger clone turns up one base away. Receptor libraries were prepared by 5' RACE. The listed sequencing device is Illumina HiSeq 2500. A second roughly 7 to 11 cycle PCR used a sample-barcoded 5' primer and a J-beta primer mix. Each TCR beta cDNA molecule received a unique molecular identifier from a template-switch 5' adaptor carrying 12 random nucleotides. At least 2.5 million CDR3-containing paired-end reads were obtained from each sample. First-strand cDNA was synthesized from all RNA with the Mint cDNA synthesis kit, primed by a TRBC-specific oligonucleotide. After uracil-DNA glycosylase treatment, a first 18-cycle PCR used universal primers M1SS and BC2_uni_R on all cDNA. For the original study's pipeline: For normalization, 1 million high-quality reads were randomly selected from each sample, with every read carrying a distinct molecular identifier. Reads with shared molecular identifiers were discarded instead of being binned into consensus sequences. MiTCR, with a Q25 quality threshold and the strictest error-elimination algorithm, was used for CDR3 identification, clonotype clustering and error correction. A nonparametric unseen species model with Euler transformation was used to estimate a lower bound on total TCR beta diversity. The public sequencing data were trimmed at Q25 with fastp and processed into clonotypes with MiXCR by TCRdb, which kept only in-frame beta chains. Each CDR3 protein appears once, grouped with its most common genes and DNA. TCRdb, not the authors, supplied the V and J calls. Present in this sample are almost 800,000 distinct CDR3 sequences, 58% of which were seen just once. The ten largest account for over 20% of the sample.

Sequenced input: blood. The source of this sequence is a man aged 25-45 years in good health.

The nucleotide sequence is given as TGCAGTGCTGTCGCGACTAGCGGGAGGACAGATACGCAGTATTTT. It encodes CSAVATSGRTDTQYF. The receptor chain draws on TRBV20-1 and TRBJ2-3, and TRBD2 aligns with 13 junction nucleotides. For CDR1 and CDR2, the germline V gene (reference sequence) lists DFQATT and SNEGSKA. Ends trimmed: V by 5 bases, J by 3 bases; bases unmatched to a gene: 5. From cysteine to phenylalanine, the CDR3 is 15 amino acids long. CDR3 DNA only is kept here, 45 bases in frame from base 1.